The 17 T cell receptor beta chains in this list originate from one sample, sequenced in a study of regulatory dendritic cells for organ transplantation. TCRdb keeps only in-frame clones here, not all; method: immunoSEQ multiplex PCR. The table lists roughly 28,000 clones, roughly 80% of them singletons. Sequencing used naive CD4+ T cells from blood. Subset noted: CD45RA+ naive T cells. Receptors originate from a human donor in good health.

The rearrangement uses TRBV6-1 and TRBJ1-4; D unresolved. In germline, CDR1 is MNHNS, CDR2 SASEGT. Trimming cost V 2 bases and J 6 bases, with 13 bases left between them. The CDR3 runs 15 residues. The CDR3 sequence is CASSEFAGFYEKLFF. The CDR3, as DNA: TGTGCCAGCAGTGAATTCGCGGGGTTTTATGAAAAACTGTTTTTT.

The genes are TRBV27 and TRBJ2-1; D is possibly TRBD2 (6 bases). CDR3 length: 14 residues. Per the germline V gene, CDR1 is MNHEY and CDR2 is SMNVEV (reference sequence). The ends were cut back, 6 bases at V and 4 bases at J, with 13 bases in the middle. CDR3 region: CASRRGTVYNEQFF. The CDR3, as DNA: TGTGCCAGCAGAAGAGGGACTGTTTACAATGAGCAGTTCTTC.

The rearrangement links TRBV19 to TRBJ1-2; TRBD1 matches 11 bases. V trimming: 9 bases; J trimming: 2 bases; junction bases outside the gene matches: 5. The V gene's germline CDR1 is LNHDA and CDR2 SQIVND (reference sequence). The CDR3 contains 14 residues. The CDR3 here is CASPGTGGNYGYTF. CDR3 DNA: TGTGCCAGCCCGGGGACAGGGGGAAACTATGGCTACACCTTC.

The chain has TRBV19 and TRBJ1-5; a possible D gene is TRBD1 (6 bases). Deletions cut 9 bases from V and 2 bases from J, with 20 bases between. The CDR3 consists of 16 residues. From germline, CDR1 is LNHDA and CDR2 SQIVND (reference sequence). CDR3 protein: CASKGLTGSGNQPQHF. In nucleotides, the CDR3 is TGTGCCAGCAAGGGGCTTACAGGGTCAGGCAATCAGCCCCAGCATTTT.

This clone was detected only once. The CDR3 DNA follows: TGTGCCAGCAGCCCAGATAGGGAGCGATTCACAGATACGCAGTATTTT. The encoded protein is CASSPDRERFTDTQYF. The V call is TRBV7-3, the J call TRBJ2-3; D possibly corresponds to TRBD2 (5 bases). The germline V and J ends were trimmed by 5 bases and 2 bases, with 17 bases remaining between them. Germline CDR1 is SGHTA and CDR2 is FQGTGA. The CDR3 spans 16 residues.

This clone was counted between two and nine times. The rearrangement joins TRBV12-5 to TRBJ1-1; 7 bases line up with TRBD1. The V gene's germline CDR1 is LGHNT and CDR2 FRNRAP. This CDR3 is built from 14 residues. J was trimmed by 2 bases and V by 6 bases; bases with no gene match: 6. The CDR3 is CASGRDRDNTEAFF. In DNA form, the CDR3 reads TGTGCTAGTGGCCGTGACAGGGACAACACTGAAGCTTTCTTT. The complete variable domain, with remaining parts taken from reference TRBV12-5 and TRBJ1-1, reads DARVTQTPRHKVTEMGQEVTMRCQPILGHNTVFWYRQTMMQGLELLAYFRNRAPLDDSGMPKDRFSAEMPDATLATLKIQPSEPRDSAVYFCASGRDRDNTEAFFGQGTRLTVV.

This clone came up once. V gene TRBV5-1 combines with J gene TRBJ2-1; D possibly corresponds to TRBD1 (6 bases). Germline V gene lookup returns CDR1 SGHRS and CDR2 YFSETQ. The CDR3 extends over 15 amino acids. V was shortened by 2 bases and J by 8 bases, with 17 bases between the two germline ends. The CDR3: CASSLPGHITHEQFF. The CDR3, as DNA: TGCGCCAGCAGCTTACCGGGACACATCACACATGAGCAGTTCTTC.

This chain links TRBV9 with TRBJ1-2; TRBD1 is a possible D gene (5 bases). V was shortened by 0 bases and J by 4 bases, with 7 bases between the two germline ends. CDR1 and CDR2 (germline): SGDLS, YYNGEE. This CDR3 spans 13 amino acids. The CDR3: CASSVEGPYGYTF. CDR3 nucleotides: TGTGCCAGCAGCGTAGAGGGGCCCTATGGCTACACCTTC.

V usage is TRBV9 and J usage is TRBJ2-1, with D perhaps matching TRBD2 (6 bases). V was clipped by 4 bases and J by 9 bases, with 14 bases between them. The germline V gene has CDR1 SGDLS and CDR2 YYNGEE. The CDR3 extends over 13 amino acids. CDR3 coding DNA: TGTGCCAGCAGCTTCCTTGGGGGAGGTGAGCAGTTCTTC. The encoded protein is CASSFLGGGEQFF. Full variable domain (missing parts from reference TRBV9 and TRBJ2-1): DSGVTQTPKHLITATGQRVTLRCSPRSGDLSVYWYQQSLDQGLQFLIQYYNGEERAKGNILERFSAQQFPDLHSELNLSSLELGDSALYFCASSFLGGGEQFFGPGTRLTVL.

The rearrangement joins TRBV5-5 to TRBJ2-7; D possibly corresponds to TRBD2 (5 bases). CDR3 length: 13 amino acids. Germline CDR1 and CDR2: SGHKS and YYEKEE (reference sequence). V shed 7 bases and J shed 2 bases, with 13 bases lying between them. This CDR3 reads CASELGSTYEQYF. In DNA, the CDR3 is TGTGCCAGCGAACTAGGATCCACCTACGAGCAGTACTTC.

The chain has TRBV5-1 and TRBJ2-7, with 10 bases identical to TRBD1. The CDR3 is made up of 14 amino acids. Trimming at V came to 4 bases and at J to 3 bases, leaving 4 bases not matched to a gene. Germline-derived CDR1 and CDR2 are SGHRS and YFSETQ. The CDR3 DNA follows: TGCGCCAGCAGCCCCGGACAGGGGGACTACGAGCAGTACTTC. Residues: CASSPGQGDYEQYF.

This rearrangement joins TRBV7-3 to TRBJ1-6, with D possibly TRBD1 on 5 matching bases. CDR3 length: 18 amino acids. With 1 base removed from V and 6 bases from J, the gap between germline ends came to 19 bases. Germline CDR1 and CDR2: SGHTA and FQGTGA. DNA for the CDR3: TGTGCCAGCAGCTTAATAAGTCTGGGGCAAATGGGTAATTCACCCCTCCACTTT. Translation: CASSLISLGQMGNSPLHF.

The rearrangement links TRBV27 to TRBJ2-3; TRBD2 agrees at 9 bases. CDR3 length: 15 amino acids. The V segment lost 6 bases and the J segment 7 bases; nucleotides outside the gene matches: 11. CDR1 is MNHEY and CDR2 is SMNVEV in the germline V gene (reference sequence). The CDR3 here is CASRNSGGPVYTQYF. CDR3 DNA sequence: TGTGCCAGCAGGAATAGCGGGGGTCCCGTTTATACGCAGTATTTT.

CDR3 in amino acids: CASSLVDSENTEAFF. The CDR3, as DNA: TGTGCCAGCAGCTTAGTTGACAGCGAGAACACTGAAGCTTTCTTT. The chain combines TRBV11-2 with TRBJ1-1; possibly TRBD1 for D (5 bases). CDR1 and CDR2 (germline): SGHAT, FQNNGV. The CDR3 spans 15 residues. Trimming stripped 1 base from V and 1 base from J, with 10 bases between.

The V and J genes are TRBV2 and TRBJ1-5; a possible D gene is TRBD1 (5 bases). Trimming removed 5 bases at V and 2 bases at J, with 13 bases between. This CDR3 region has 15 residues. The germline V gene has CDR1 SNHLY and CDR2 FYNNEI. The CDR3 nucleotides read TGTGCCAGCAGTACCTCGGCCAGGGGCAATCAGCCCCAGCATTTT. Translated: CASSTSARGNQPQHF. Complete variable domain (other parts from reference TRBV2 and TRBJ1-5): EPEVTQTPSHQVTQMGQEVILRCVPISNHLYFYWYRQILGQKVEFLVSFYNNEISEKSEIFDDQFSVERPDGSNFTLKIRSTKLEDSAMYFCASSTSARGNQPQHFGDGTRLSIL.

The CDR3: CASSPTDSGNTIYF. CDR3 in DNA: TGTGCCAGCAGCCCGACAGACTCTGGAAACACCATATATTTT. The chain combines TRBV4-2 with TRBJ1-3; a weak D match, TRBD1 (5 bases). V gave up 4 bases and J gave up 0 bases, with 7 bases separating them. CDR1 LGHNA and CDR2 YNFKEQ come from the germline V gene. The CDR3 covers 14 residues.

The rearrangement links TRBV9 to TRBJ2-5, with D hard to call. V was pared by 0 bases and J by 6 bases, with 6 bases between. The germline CDR1 and CDR2 sequences are SGDLS and YYNGEE. The CDR3 runs to 12 residues. DNA of the CDR3: TGTGCCAGCAGCGTAGCGGGTCAGACCCAGTACTTC. It encodes CASSVAGQTQYF.